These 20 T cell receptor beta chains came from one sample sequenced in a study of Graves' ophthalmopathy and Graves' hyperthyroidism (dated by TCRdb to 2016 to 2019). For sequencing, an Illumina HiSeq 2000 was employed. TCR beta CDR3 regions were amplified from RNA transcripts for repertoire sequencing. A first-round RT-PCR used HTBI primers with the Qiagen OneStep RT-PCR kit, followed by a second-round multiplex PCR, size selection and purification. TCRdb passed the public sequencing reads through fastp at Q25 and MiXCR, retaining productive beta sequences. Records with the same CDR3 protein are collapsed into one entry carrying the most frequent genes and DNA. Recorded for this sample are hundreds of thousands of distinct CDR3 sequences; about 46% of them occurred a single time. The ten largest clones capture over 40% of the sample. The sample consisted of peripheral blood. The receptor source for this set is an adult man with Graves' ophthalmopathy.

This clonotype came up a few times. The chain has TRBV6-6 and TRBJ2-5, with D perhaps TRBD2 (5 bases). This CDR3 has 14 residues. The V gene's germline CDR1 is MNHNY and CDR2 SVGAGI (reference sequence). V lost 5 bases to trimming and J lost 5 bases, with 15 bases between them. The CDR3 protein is CASSPAGERETQYF. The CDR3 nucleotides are TGTGCCAGCAGTCCCGCCGGGGAACGGGAGACCCAGTACTTC.

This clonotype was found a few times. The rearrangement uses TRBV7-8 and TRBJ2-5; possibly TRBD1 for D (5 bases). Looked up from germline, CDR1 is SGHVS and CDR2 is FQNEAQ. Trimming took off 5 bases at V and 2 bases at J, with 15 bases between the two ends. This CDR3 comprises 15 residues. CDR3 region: CASSRPARGQETQYF. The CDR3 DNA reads TGTGCCAGCAGCCGTCCGGCTAGGGGACAAGAGACCCAGTACTTC. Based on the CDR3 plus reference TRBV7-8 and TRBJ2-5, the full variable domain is GAGVSQSPRYKVAKRGQDVALRCDPISGHVSLFWYQQALGQGPEFLTYFQNEAQLDKSGLPSDRFFAERPEGSVSTLKIQRTQQEDSAVYLCASSRPARGQETQYFGPGTRLLVL.

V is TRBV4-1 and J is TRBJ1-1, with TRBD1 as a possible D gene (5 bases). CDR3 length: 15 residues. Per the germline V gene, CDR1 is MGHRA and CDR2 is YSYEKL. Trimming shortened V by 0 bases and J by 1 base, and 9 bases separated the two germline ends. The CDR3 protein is CASSQEGGGNTEAFF. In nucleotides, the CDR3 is TGCGCCAGCAGCCAAGAGGGTGGGGGGAACACTGAAGCTTTCTTT.

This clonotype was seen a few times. This CDR3 is CASSKEWGIEGETQYF. CDR3 DNA sequence: TGTGCCAGCAGCAAGGAGTGGGGGATTGAAGGGGAGACCCAGTACTTC. This rearrangement joins TRBV9 to TRBJ2-5; tentatively, D is TRBD1 or TRBD2 (5 bases each). Germline values: CDR1 SGDLS, CDR2 YYNGEE. The CDR3 is 16 amino acids. Trimming pared 4 bases from V and 5 bases from J, leaving 21 bases between.

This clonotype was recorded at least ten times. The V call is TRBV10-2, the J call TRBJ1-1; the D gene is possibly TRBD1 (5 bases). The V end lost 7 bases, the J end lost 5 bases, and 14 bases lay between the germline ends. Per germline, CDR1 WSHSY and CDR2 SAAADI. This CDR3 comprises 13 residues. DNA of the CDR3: TGCGCCAGCAACCGGGGGGGGAAGACTGAAGCTTTCTTT. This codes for CASNRGGKTEAFF.

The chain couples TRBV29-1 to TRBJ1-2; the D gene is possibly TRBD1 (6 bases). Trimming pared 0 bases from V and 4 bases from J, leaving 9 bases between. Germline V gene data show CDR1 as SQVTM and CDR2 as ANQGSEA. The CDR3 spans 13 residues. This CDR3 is CSVEDTGTYGYTF. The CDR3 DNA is TGCAGCGTTGAAGATACAGGGACCTATGGCTACACCTTC.

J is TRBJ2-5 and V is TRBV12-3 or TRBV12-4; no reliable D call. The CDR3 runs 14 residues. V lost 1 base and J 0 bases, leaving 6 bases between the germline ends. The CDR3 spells CASSLVLYQETQYF. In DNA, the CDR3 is TGTGCCAGCAGTTTAGTTTTGTACCAAGAGACCCAGTACTTC.

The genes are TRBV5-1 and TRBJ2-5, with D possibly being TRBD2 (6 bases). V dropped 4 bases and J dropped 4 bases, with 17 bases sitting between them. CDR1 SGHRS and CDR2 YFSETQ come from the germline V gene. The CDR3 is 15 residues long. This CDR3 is CASSVGTGDAETQYF. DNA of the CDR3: TGCGCCAGCAGCGTCGGGACGGGGGATGCAGAGACCCAGTACTTC.

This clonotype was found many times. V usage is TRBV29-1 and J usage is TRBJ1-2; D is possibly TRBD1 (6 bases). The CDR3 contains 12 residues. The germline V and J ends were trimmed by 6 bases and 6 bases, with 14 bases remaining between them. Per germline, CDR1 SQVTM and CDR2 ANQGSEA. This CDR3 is CSVGHGIHGYTF. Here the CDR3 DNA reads TGCAGCGTGGGACACGGTATACATGGCTACACCTTC.

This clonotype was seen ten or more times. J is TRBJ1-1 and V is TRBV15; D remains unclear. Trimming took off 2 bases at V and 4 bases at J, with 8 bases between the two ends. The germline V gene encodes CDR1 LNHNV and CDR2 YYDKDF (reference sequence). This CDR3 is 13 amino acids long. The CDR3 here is CATSRQVGTEAFF. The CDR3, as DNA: TGTGCCACCAGCAGACAAGTGGGCACTGAAGCTTTCTTT.

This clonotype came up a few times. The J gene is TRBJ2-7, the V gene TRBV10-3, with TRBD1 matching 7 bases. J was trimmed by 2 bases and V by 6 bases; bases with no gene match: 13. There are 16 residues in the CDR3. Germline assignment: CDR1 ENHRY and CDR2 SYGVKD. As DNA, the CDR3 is TGTGCCATCAGGAATACAAGGGACAGTACTGCCTACGAGCAGTACTTC. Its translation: CAIRNTRDSTAYEQYF.

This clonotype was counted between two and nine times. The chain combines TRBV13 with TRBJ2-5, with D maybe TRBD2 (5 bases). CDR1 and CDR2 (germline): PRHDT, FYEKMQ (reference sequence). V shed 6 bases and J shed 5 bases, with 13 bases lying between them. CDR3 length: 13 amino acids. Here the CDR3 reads CASSVPGVETQYF. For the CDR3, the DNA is TGTGCCAGCAGTGTACCCGGGGTCGAGACCCAGTACTTC.

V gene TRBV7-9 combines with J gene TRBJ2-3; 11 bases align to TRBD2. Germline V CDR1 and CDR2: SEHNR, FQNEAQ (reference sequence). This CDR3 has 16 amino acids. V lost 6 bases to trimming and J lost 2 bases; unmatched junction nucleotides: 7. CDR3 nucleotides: TGTGCCAGCAGAAAGGGACTAGCGGCTCTCACAGATACGCAGTATTTT. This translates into CASRKGLAALTDTQYF.

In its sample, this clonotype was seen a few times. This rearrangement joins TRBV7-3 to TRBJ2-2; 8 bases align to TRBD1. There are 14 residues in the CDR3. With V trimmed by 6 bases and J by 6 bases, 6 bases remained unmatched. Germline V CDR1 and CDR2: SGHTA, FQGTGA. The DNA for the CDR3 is TGTGCCAGCAGTAAGGACAGGGAGTCCGGGGAGCTGTTTTTT. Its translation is CASSKDRESGELFF.

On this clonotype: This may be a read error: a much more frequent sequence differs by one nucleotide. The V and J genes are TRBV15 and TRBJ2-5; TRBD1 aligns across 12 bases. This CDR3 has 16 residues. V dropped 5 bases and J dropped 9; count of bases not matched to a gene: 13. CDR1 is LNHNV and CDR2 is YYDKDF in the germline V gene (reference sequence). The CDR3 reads CATSESGDRGRGAQYF. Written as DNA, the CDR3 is TGTGCCACCAGCGAATCCGGGGACAGGGGGCGAGGGGCCCAGTACTTC.

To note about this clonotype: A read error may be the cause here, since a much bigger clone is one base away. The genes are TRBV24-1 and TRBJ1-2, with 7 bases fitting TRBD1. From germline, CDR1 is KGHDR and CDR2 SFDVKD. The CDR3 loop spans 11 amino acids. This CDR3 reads CAISQGEGCTF. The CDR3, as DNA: TGTGCCATATCCCAGGGGGAAGGCTGCACCTTC.

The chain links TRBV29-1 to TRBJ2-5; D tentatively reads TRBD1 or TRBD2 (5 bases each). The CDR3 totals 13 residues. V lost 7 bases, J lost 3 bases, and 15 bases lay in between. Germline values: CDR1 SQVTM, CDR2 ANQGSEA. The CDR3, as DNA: TGCAGCGAAATCCACGAGGGGAAAGAGACCCAGTACTTC. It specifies CSEIHEGKETQYF.

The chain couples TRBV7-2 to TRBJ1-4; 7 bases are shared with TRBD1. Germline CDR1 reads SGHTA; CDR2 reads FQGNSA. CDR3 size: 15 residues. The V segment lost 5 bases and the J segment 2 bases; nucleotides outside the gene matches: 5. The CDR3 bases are TGTGCCAGCAGCGCACAGACAGGGACTAATGAAAAACTGTTTTTT. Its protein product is CASSAQTGTNEKLFF. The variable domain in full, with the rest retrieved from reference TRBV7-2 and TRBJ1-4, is GAGVSQSPSNKVTEKGKDVELRCDPISGHTALYWYRQSLGQGLEFLIYFQGNSAPDKSGLPSDRFSAERTGGSVSTLTIQRTQQEDSAVYLCASSAQTGTNEKLFFGSGTQLSVL.

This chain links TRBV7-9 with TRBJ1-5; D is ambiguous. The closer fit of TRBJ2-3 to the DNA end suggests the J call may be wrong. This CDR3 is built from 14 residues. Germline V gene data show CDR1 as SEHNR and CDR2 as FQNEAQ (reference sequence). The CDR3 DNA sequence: TGTGCCAGCAGCTTAGCCGGTGGGGCAGATACGCAGTATTTT. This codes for CASSLAGGADTQYF.

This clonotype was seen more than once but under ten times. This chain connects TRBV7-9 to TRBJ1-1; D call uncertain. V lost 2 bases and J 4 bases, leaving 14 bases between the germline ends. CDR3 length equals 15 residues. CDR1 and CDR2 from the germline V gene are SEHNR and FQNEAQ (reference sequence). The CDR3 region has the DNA TGTGCCAGCAGCTTACAGGAGGGAATTGGCACTGAAGCTTTCTTT. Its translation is CASSLQEGIGTEAFF.